Described below is a single T cell receptor beta chain sequence and its context. Its antigen is as yet unknown. This sample is part of a study of tissue T cells after allogeneic stem cell transplantation. Study findings and constraints: In patients and mice, blood and spleen missed much of tissue repertoire. The study did not identify alloreactive or antigen-specific tissue TCRs, and some clones might be persisting host cells.

Assay: immunoSEQ multiplex PCR; the TCRdb copy retains only in-frame clones and omits some. The sample lists 9,000 to 10,000 clones; 60% were seen once. This CDR3 has 15 residues. V lost 5 bases and J 5 bases, leaving 18 bases between the germline ends. CDR1 LGHNT and CDR2 FRNRAP come from the germline V gene. Retrospectively chosen non-transplant comparators had other cancers and at least five gastrointestinal samples, without known gastrointestinal disease. This sequence joins TRBV12-5 and TRBJ2-5; D tentatively fits TRBD1 or TRBD2 (5 bases each). Material: tissue from the jejunum, obtained at autopsy. This TCR came from a woman between 18 and 55 years old with breast cancer. The CDR3 DNA sequence: TGTGCTAGTGGTCGACCAAATCCGGGGCAGGAGACCCAGTACTTC. Protein sequence: CASGRPNPGQETQYF.